This T cell receptor beta chain was retrieved from a study of blood T cell repertoires in COVID-19. Sequencing used immunoSEQ multiplex PCR; TCRdb keeps in-frame clones, though not all of them. Of around 290,000 clones detected, roughly 86% appear once; the ten largest clones hold around 2.4%. Enrolled through a virtual design, the participants were between about 18 and 100 years of age and came from 24 US areas. Categorization into cohorts depended on clinical history that participants reported. Resolution of symptoms, clearance, or two negative PCRs was present in recovered Cohort 3 donors. The CDR3 loop spans 15 amino acids. V lost 5 bases and J lost 2; bases outside the gene matches: 5. Looked up from germline, CDR1 is MNHEY and CDR2 is SVGAGI.

Input material: PBMCs or T cells enriched from blood (not recorded which). The V gene is TRBV6-5, the J gene TRBJ2-2; 7 bases fit TRBD1. The sequence derives from a woman aged 18 to 35 who had recovered from COVID-19. This chain's CDR3 is CASSRTGENTGELFF. Written as DNA, the CDR3 is TGTGCCAGCAGTAGGACAGGAGAAAACACCGGGGAGCTGTTTTTT.